This entry features one T cell receptor (beta chain) sequence. Antigen unknown. This sample stems from a study of lymphopenia after photon versus proton radiotherapy. The repertoire was sequenced with immunoSEQ multiplex PCR; TCRdb's copy has only in-frame clones and lacks some. The sample records fewer than 45,000 clones, about 86% being singletons. CDR3 length equals 16 residues. Germline-derived CDR1 and CDR2 are LNHDA and SQIVND (reference sequence). V was shortened by 5 bases and J by 0 bases, with 14 bases between the two germline ends. Overall study findings and caveats: Post-nadir TCR diversity decline inversely tracked overall survival among those who died. Survival link was tested only in deceased patients; proton benefit remains a possibility. Relative stability marked proton patients; photon patients lost diversity and naive cells. Post-nadir diversity loss with photons came from oligoclonal expansion, particularly CD8+ Temra cells.

The V and J genes are TRBV19 and TRBJ2-4; D not certain. The TCR sequence derives from a woman in her sixties or seventies with pancreatic cancer. Some clones in this sample may be carry-over from other donors' samples. Sequenced here: peripheral blood, sampled from a patient treated with proton-based radiotherapy. CDR3 nucleotide sequence: TGTGCCAGTAGTCTATGGGCAGGAGAAGCCAAAAACATTCAGTACTTC. Translated, it gives CASSLWAGEAKNIQYF.